This T cell receptor (beta chain) was retrieved from a study of human T cells and chemical hapten exposure. TCRdb reanalysed the RACE reads using MiXCR and keeps one entry per CDR3 protein. The table lists roughly 380,000 distinct CDR3 sequences, about 6.9% of them singletons. Time point denoted: patch test 2, 6 weeks after DPC sensitization. Treatment indicated: therapeutic diphenylcyclopropenone sensitization with weekly scalp DPC. This clonotype was seen a few times. This TCR was sampled from a woman between 18 and 30 years old with alopecia areata. Some clones in this sample may be carry-over from other donors' samples. The sequences come from whole blood, collected in connection with sensitization to the hapten diphenylcyclopropenone (DPC).

The CDR3 nucleotides are TGTGCCAGCAGAGGAACCCAAGGGGGGGGCCACACCGGGGAGCTGTTTTTT. This gives the protein CASRGTQGGGHTGELFF. This chain connects TRBV12-3 or TRBV12-4 to TRBJ2-2, with a possible D match to TRBD2 (7 bases). The CDR3 is made up of 17 amino acids. Trimming cost V 6 bases and J 3 bases, with 20 bases left between them.